Sequencing of this TCR beta chain was carried out in a study of blood T cell repertoires in COVID-19. Original handling: Cell counts per sample came from amplifying reference gene primers. Here immunoSEQ multiplex PCR was the method, and the copy in TCRdb shows in-frame clones only, minus some. V and J calls and clone size come straight from that table; D and trimming were deduced from the DNA. Among fewer than 350,000 clones listed, roughly 90% were seen once. This receptor was taken from a man aged 35 to 55 with acute or convalescent COVID-19. Specimen: peripheral blood.

The CDR3, as DNA: TGTGCCAGCAGCGAGAGGACTAGCACCGGGGAGCTGTTTTTT. Its protein product is CASSERTSTGELFF. This rearrangement joins TRBV25-1 to TRBJ2-2; 7 bases are a match to TRBD2. CDR1 and CDR2 from the germline V gene are MGHDK and SYGVNS. Germline trimming cut 6 bases from V and 4 bases from J; bases unmatched to any gene: 5. The CDR3 length is 14 residues.